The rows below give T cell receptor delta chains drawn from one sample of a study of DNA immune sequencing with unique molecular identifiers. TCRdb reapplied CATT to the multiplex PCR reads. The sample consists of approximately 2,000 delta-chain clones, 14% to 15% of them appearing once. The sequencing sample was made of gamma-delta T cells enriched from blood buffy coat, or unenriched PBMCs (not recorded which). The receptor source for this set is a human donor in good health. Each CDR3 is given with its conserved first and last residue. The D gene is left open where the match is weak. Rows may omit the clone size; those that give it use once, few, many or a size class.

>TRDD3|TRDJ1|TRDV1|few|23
CALGVAVPRVVLGIFPYTDKLIF
TGTGCTCTTGGGGTAGCAGTACCTCGGGTCGTACTGGGGATTTTCCCGTACACCGATAAACTCATCTTT
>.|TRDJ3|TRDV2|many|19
CACDTGGGLSSWDTRQMFF
TGTGCCTGTGACACCGGCGGGGGCCTAAGCTCCTGGGACACCCGACAGATGTTTTTC
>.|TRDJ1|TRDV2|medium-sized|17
CACDSLRLPSKEDKLIF
TGTGCCTGTGACAGCCTAAGGCTCCCTTCCAAGGAGGATAAACTCATCTTT
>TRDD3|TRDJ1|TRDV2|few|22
CACDTAQAHKGDTLGYTDKLIF
TGTGCCTGTGACACCGCGCAAGCCCATAAGGGGGATACGCTTGGTTACACCGATAAACTCATCTTT
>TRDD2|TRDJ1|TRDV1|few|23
CALVDLPRTSYFRGGTYTDKLIF
TGTGCTCTTGTGGACCTACCAAGGACTTCCTACTTCCGGGGGGGGACGTACACCGATAAACTCATCTTT
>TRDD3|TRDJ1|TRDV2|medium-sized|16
CACDTMNWGHTDKLIF
TGTGCCTGTGACACTATGAACTGGGGACACACCGATAAACTCATCTTT
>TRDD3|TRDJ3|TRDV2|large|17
CACDTTGGSWDTRQMFF
TGTGCCTGTGACACTACTGGGGGATCCTGGGACACCCGACAGATGTTTTTC
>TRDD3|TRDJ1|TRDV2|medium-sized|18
CACSELITGGSFGDKLIF
TGTGCCTGTTCCGAGCTCATTACTGGGGGATCGTTCGGCGATAAACTCATCTTT
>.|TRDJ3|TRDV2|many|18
CACDTPGPTSWDTRQMFF
TGTGCCTGTGACACCCCCGGGCCCACGTCCTGGGACACCCGACAGATGTTTTTC
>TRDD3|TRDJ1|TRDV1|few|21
CALGAPPRKYWGTQFADKLIF
TGTGCTCTTGGGGCACCCCCGAGGAAGTACTGGGGGACCCAGTTTGCCGATAAACTCATCTTT
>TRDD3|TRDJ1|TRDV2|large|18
CACDTVLSGGSYTDKLIF
TGTGCCTGTGACACCGTACTTTCTGGGGGATCTTACACCGATAAACTCATCTTT
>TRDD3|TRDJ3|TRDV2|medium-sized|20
CACDTVLGDTLSWDTRQMFF
TGTGCCTGTGACACAGTACTGGGGGATACGCTATCCTGGGACACCCGACAGATGTTTTTC
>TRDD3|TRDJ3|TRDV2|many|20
CACDRYWGSDSSWDTRQMFF
TGTGCCTGTGACCGGTACTGGGGATCGGATAGCTCCTGGGACACCCGACAGATGTTTTTC
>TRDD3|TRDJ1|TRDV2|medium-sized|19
CACDTVGDYKRNYTDKLIF
TGTGCCTGTGACACCGTGGGGGATTATAAAAGGAACTACACCGATAAACTCATCTTT
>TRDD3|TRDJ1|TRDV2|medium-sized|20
CACDTWGLTGDTSNTDKLIF
TGTGCCTGTGACACCTGGGGACTCACGGGGGATACTTCTAACACCGATAAACTCATCTTT
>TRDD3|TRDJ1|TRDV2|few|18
CACDKSILGDTQADKLIF
TGTGCCTGTGACAAATCAATACTGGGGGATACGCAGGCCGATAAACTCATCTTT
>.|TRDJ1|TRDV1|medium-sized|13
CALGKLYTDKLIF
TGTGCTCTTGGGAAATTGTACACCGATAAACTCATCTTT
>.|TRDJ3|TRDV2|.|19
CACDTVRESPSWDTRQMFF
TGTGCCTGTGACACCGTCCGCGAAAGTCCCTCCTGGGACACCCGACAGATGTTTTTC
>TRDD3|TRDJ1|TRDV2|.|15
CACEQLGTHTDKLIF
TGTGCCTGTGAGCAACTGGGGACCCACACCGATAAACTCATCTTT
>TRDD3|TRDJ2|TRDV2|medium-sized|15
CACDPLLGDTAQLFF
TGTGCCTGTGACCCCCTACTGGGGGATACAGCACAACTCTTCTTT